This TCR beta chain stems from a study of T cell repertoires in cytomegalovirus infection (dated by TCRdb to the late 2010s). Concerning the study at large: Alongside well-studied HLA-B-restricted epitopes, the peptide stimulations were aimed at recently identified HLA-C-restricted CMV epitopes, whose presentation resists viral immunomodulation. Donor HLA type was relevant to the analysis, as public TCR beta signatures indicated carriage of CMV infection together with the matching HLA type.

This clonotype showed up just a few times. Its cognate antigen has yet to be identified. No qualities accompany the bases; no much larger clone lies one base away. Summary of the overall study and its limitations: The ex vivo response was dominated by HLA-C-restricted CMV-specific TCR beta clonotypes, and the single most frequent clonotype in two of eight donors was supplied by these HLA-C-restricted clonotypes. In both this cohort and an independent roughly 350-donor cohort, the cumulative frequency of public TCR beta family members distinguished carriers of CMV infection plus the relevant HLA type.

Per the germline V gene, SGHTA is the CDR1 and FQGNSA is the CDR2. V loses 5 bases of germline sequence and J loses 6 bases, and the interval between the two ends is 16 bases. CDR3 length: 14 amino acids, cysteine to phenylalanine. Solely the CDR3 DNA is kept, with 42 bases framed from the first base. The treatment or condition label of this sample denotes: in vitro stimulation with specific CMV peptide epitopes to enrich CMV-specific T cells. Instrument used: Illumina HiSeq 1500. In-frame beta chains were kept once TCRdb had trimmed the public reads at Q25 with fastp and called clones with MiXCR. Entries are consolidated by CDR3 protein sequence, retaining the most common genes and DNA. The sample table holds about 160,000 distinct CDR3 sequences, of which about a fifth were seen once. The ten largest clones add up to roughly 25% of the sample.

This receptor was identified in a human donor in good health (CMV status not recorded). Some clones in this sample may be carry-over from other donors' samples. The chain is assembled from TRBV7-2 and TRBJ1-1, with no reliable assignment of the D segment. The sample here was CD8+ T cells from cultured PBMCs, taken from culture after CMV antigen stimulation. The bases are TGTGCCAGCAGCGAGAGCCCCCCGGGCGCTGAAGCTTTCTTT. This codes for CASSESPPGAEAFF.